This section outlines one T cell receptor (beta chain) sequence together with its context. Its antigen remains unidentified. This clone may be a read error of a much larger clone one base away. TCR beta CDR3 regions were amplified from RNA transcripts. An initial RT-PCR round employing HTBI primers preceded a second-round multiplex PCR. TCRdb reanalysed the multiplex PCR reads using MiXCR and keeps one entry per CDR3 protein. The table records approximately 45,000 distinct CDR3 sequences, roughly 52% of them present only once. This record belongs to a study of Graves' ophthalmopathy and Graves' hyperthyroidism. Whole-study findings and limits: The model flagged ophthalmopathy progression at approximately 70% sensitivity and around 72% specificity. Among expanded thyroid clonotypes above 0.001 frequency, most also occurred in blood.

PBMCs were obtained from about 10 ml of fresh peripheral blood. Germline V CDR1 and CDR2: MNHNS, SASEGT. The CDR3 loop spans 16 amino acids. The rearrangement joins TRBV6-1 to TRBJ2-1; a possible D gene is TRBD1 (5 bases). This TCR was recovered from an adult man with Graves' ophthalmopathy. The sample taken for sequencing was peripheral blood. The CDR3 spells CASSEWGTSSYDEQFF. CDR3 nucleotides: TGTGCCAGCAGTGAATGGGGCACGAGCTCCTACGATGAGCAGTTCTTC.